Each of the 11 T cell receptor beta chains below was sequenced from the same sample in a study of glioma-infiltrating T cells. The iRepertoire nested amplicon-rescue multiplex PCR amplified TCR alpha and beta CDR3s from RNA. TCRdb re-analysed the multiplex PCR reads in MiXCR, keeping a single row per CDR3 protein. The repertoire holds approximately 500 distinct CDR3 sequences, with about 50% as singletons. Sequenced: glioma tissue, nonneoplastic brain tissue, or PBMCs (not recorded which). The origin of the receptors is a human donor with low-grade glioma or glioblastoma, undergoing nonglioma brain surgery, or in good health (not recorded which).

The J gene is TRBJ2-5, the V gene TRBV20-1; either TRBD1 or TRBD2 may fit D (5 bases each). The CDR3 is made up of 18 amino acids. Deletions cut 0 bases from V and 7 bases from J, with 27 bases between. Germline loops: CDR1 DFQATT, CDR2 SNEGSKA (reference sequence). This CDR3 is CSARDAVLGLPVSGTQYF. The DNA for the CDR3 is TGCAGTGCTAGAGATGCTGTGCTGGGGCTCCCGGTGAGCGGGACCCAGTACTTC.

As DNA, the CDR3 is TGTGGCAGTCTTGGGAGTCGGGGAAACACCGGGGAGCTGTTTTTT. Translation gives CGSLGSRGNTGELFF. The J gene is TRBJ2-2, the V gene TRBV6-2 or TRBV6-3; maybe TRBD2 (5 bases). Germline V gives CDR1 MNHEY, CDR2 SVGEGT. There are 15 residues in the CDR3.

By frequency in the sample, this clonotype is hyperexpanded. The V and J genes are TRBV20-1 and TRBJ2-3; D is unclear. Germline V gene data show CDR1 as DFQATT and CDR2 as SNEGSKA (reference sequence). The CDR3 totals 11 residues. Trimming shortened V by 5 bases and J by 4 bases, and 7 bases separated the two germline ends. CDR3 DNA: TGCAGTGCTCAAAGTCCAGATACGCAGTATTTT. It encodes CSAQSPDTQYF.

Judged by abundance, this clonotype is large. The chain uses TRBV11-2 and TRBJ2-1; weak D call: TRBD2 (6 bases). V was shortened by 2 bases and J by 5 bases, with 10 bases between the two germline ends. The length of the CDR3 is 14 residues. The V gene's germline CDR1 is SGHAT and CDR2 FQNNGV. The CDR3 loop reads CASSLLGGNNEQFF. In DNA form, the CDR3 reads TGTGCCAGCAGCTTACTGGGCGGGAACAATGAGCAGTTCTTC. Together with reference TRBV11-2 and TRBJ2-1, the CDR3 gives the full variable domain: EAGVAQSPRYKIIEKRQSVAFWCNPISGHATLYWYQQILGQGPKLLIQFQNNGVVDDSQLPKDRFSAERLKGVDSTLKIQPAKLEDSAVYLCASSLLGGNNEQFFGPGTRLTVL.

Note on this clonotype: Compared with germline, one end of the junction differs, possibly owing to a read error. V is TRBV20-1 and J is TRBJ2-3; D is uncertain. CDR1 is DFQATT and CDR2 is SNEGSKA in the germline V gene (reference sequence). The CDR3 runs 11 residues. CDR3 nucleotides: TGCAGTGCTCGAGGTCCAGATACGAAGTATTTT. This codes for CSARGPDTKYF.

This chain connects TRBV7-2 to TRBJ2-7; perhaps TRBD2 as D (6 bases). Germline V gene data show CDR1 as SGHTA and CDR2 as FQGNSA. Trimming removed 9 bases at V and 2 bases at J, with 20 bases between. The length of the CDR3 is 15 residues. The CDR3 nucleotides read TGTGCCAGTCGTTACGGAGGCGGGGCCCCCTACGAGCAGTACTTC. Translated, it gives CASRYGGGAPYEQYF.

This CDR3 is CASSLGPRGTYEQYF. In DNA, the CDR3 is TGTGCCAGCAGCTTAGGTCCGCGGGGGACCTACGAGCAGTACTTC. The genes are TRBV7-6 and TRBJ2-7; 7 bases align to TRBD2. The ends lost 1 base at V and 2 bases at J; junction bases unmatched: 5. The CDR3 length is 15 residues. The V gene's germline CDR1 is SGHVS and CDR2 FNYEAQ. The full variable domain, rest sourced from reference TRBV7-6 and TRBJ2-7, is GAGVSQSPRYKVTKRGQDVALRCDPISGHVSLYWYRQALGQGPEFLTYFNYEAQQDKSGLPNDRFSAERPEGSISTLTIQRTEQRDSAMYRCASSLGPRGTYEQYFGPGTRLTVT.

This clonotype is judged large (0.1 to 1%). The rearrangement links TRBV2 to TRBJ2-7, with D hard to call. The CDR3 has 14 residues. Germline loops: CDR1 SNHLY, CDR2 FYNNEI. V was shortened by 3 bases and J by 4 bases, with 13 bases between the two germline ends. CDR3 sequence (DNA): TGTGCCAGCAGTGATACGGGTTTCGGGTACGAGCAGTACTTC. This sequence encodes CASSDTGFGYEQYF.

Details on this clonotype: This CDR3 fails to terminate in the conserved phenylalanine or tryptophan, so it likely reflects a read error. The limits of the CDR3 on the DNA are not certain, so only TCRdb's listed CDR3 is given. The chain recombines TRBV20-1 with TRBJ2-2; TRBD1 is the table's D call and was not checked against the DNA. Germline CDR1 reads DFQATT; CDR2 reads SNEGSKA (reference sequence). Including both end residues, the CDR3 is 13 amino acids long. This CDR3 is CSARGGGPGERWG.

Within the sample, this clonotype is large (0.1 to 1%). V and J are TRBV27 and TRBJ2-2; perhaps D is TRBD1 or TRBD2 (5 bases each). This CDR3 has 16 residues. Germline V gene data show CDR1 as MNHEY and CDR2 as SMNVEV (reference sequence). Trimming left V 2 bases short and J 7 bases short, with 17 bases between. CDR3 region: CASSLGGRVEGGELFF. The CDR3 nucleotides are TGTGCCAGCAGTTTAGGGGGACGAGTAGAGGGCGGGGAGCTGTTTTTT.

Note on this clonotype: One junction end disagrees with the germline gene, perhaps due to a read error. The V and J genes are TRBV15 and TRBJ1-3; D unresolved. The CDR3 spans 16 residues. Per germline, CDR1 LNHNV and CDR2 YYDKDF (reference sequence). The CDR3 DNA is TGTGCCAACAGCAGGAGAAAGATCCTCTCTGGATACACCATATATTTT. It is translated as CANSRRKILSGYTIYF. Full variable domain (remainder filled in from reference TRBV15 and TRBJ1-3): DAMVIQNPRYQVTQFGKPVTLSCSQTLNHNVMYWYQQKSSQAPKLLFHYYDKDFNNEADTPDNFQSRRPNTSFCFLDIRSPGLGDTAMYLCANSRRKILSGYTIYFGEGSWLTVV.